This T cell receptor (beta chain) appears in the sequencing data of a study of radiotherapy plus CTLA-4 blockade in lung cancer. Across the study: 18% of patients responded objectively, and 25% to 40% achieved disease control. General study points: Clones of tumor-derived TCRs expanded in blood after radiotherapy plus ipilimumab.

The table came from immunoSEQ multiplex PCR; TCRdb's copy has only in-frame clones and leaves some out. The sample includes some 60,000 clones, 70% to 85% of them seen just once. In the case of this clone: The target antigen is unknown.

The germline V and J ends were trimmed by 0 bases and 1 base, with 4 bases remaining between them. Germline V gives CDR1 SGHNT, CDR2 YENEEA. This CDR3 contains 13 residues. V is TRBV11-3 and J is TRBJ2-7; D gene uncertain. The sequence was obtained from a human donor with non-small cell lung cancer who had a complete response to radiotherapy plus ipilimumab. Sample: peripheral blood, taken from a patient treated with radiotherapy plus ipilimumab. CDR3 sequence: CASSLDSSYEQYF. CDR3 coding DNA: TGTGCCAGCAGCTTAGACAGTTCCTACGAGCAGTACTTC.